The rows below give T cell receptor beta chains drawn from one sample of a study of T cells in tuberculosis. Data came from immunoSEQ multiplex PCR; TCRdb stores just in-frame clones and leaves some out. The table lists 26,000 or so clones, around 89% of them singletons. Specimen: PBMCs. These receptors were obtained from a donor aged 10-30 years with latent tuberculosis or without tuberculosis infection. The CDR3 runs from the conserved cysteine through the conserved F or W. The D gene is left open where the match is weak. Clone size is stated in some rows and not others, as once, few, many or a class when expanded.

d_call clone_size j_call v_call cdr3_nt cdr3_aa
TRBD1 . TRBJ2-2 TRBV13 TGTGCCAGCAGCCATAGAGGGACAGGGCCCACCGGGGAGCTGTTTTTT CASSHRGTGPTGELFF
. . TRBJ2-3 TRBV5-4 TGTGCCAGCAGCTTGGAGTGGGCCCCAGATACGCAGTATTTT CASSLEWAPDTQYF
TRBD2 . TRBJ2-7 TRBV2 TGTGCCAGCAGGGGACTAGCGGGCTACGAGCAGTACTTC CASRGLAGYEQYF
TRBD2 . TRBJ2-1 TRBV10-3 TGTGCCATCAGTGGGTCGGGTGCGGGGGGTTACAATGAGCAGTTCTTC CAISGSGAGGYNEQFF
. . TRBJ1-5 TRBV9 TGTGCCAGCAGCCCCCGGGGGTTAGGCCAGCCCCAGCATTTT CASSPRGLGQPQHF
. . TRBJ1-2 TRBV5-4 TGTGCCAGCAGCCTGGACAGCTATGGCTACACCTTC CASSLDSYGYTF
. . TRBJ1-1 TRBV7-8 TGTGCCAGCAGCTCGGTCGGGACTGAAGCTTTCTTT CASSSVGTEAFF
. . TRBJ2-3 TRBV2 TGTGCCAGCAGTACCTCCGGTGGGGGCCCGACGGTCGATACGCAGTATTTT CASSTSGGGPTVDTQYF
. . TRBJ2-2 TRBV7-9 TGTGCCAGCAGCCCGCGGGACTCCACGAGCACCGGGGAGCTGTTTTTT CASSPRDSTSTGELFF
. . TRBJ2-2 TRBV7-2 TGTGCCAGCAGCTTAGCACAGGGAGCCGGGGAGCTGTTTTTT CASSLAQGAGELFF
TRBD1 . TRBJ1-4 TRBV9 TGTGCCAGCAGCGTAGGACAGGGCGACGAAAAACTGTTTTTT CASSVGQGDEKLFF
TRBD2 . TRBJ2-5 TRBV10-1 TGCGCCAGCACCCGCCTAGCGGGGGGCCAACCTTCACACCGAGAGACCCAGTACTTC CASTRLAGGQPSHRETQYF
. . TRBJ1-6 TRBV6-5 TGTGCCAGCGCCCGGGGTAATTCACCCCTCCACTTT CASARGNSPLHF
TRBD2 . TRBJ2-2 TRBV19 TGTGCCAGTAAAGGACTAGCTCTAGCCGGGGAGCTGTTTTTT CASKGLALAGELFF
. once TRBJ1-6 TRBV9 TGTGCCAGCAGCGCCTTTACAAGTTCACCCCTCCACTTT CASSAFTSSPLHF
. . TRBJ2-6 TRBV19 TGTGCCAGTAGTAGAATCGGTTCAGGGAGGTCTGGGGCCAACGTCCTGACTTTC CASSRIGSGRSGANVLTF
TRBD2 . TRBJ2-1 TRBV13 TGTGCCAGCAGCTTACGCGGGGACTACCCTCGAAATGAGCAGTTCTTC CASSLRGDYPRNEQFF
. . TRBJ1-5 TRBV6-6 TGTGCCAGCAGTTACTTCACGTCGGGTAGCAATCAGCCCCAGCATTTT CASSYFTSGSNQPQHF
TRBD2 . TRBJ2-7 TRBV19 TGTGCCAGTAGTAAGCTAGCGGGGGGCGCCTACGAGCAGTACTTC CASSKLAGGAYEQYF
. . TRBJ1-6 TRBV7-2 TGTGCCAGCAGCTTAGGAACAGGTTTTCGTTCACCCCTCCACTTT CASSLGTGFRSPLHF
TRBD2 . TRBJ2-1 TRBV15 TGTGCCACCAGCAGAGACTGGCTAGCGGGGGCGACCTCCTACAATGAGCAGTTCTTC CATSRDWLAGATSYNEQFF
TRBD2 . TRBJ2-3 TRBV4-1 TGCGCCAGCAGCCAAGTATCAGGACTAGCGGGGACAGATACGCAGTATTTT CASSQVSGLAGTDTQYF
TRBD1 . TRBJ1-5 TRBV4-1 TGCGCCAGCAGCCAAGGACAGGGGGGCCAGCCCCAGCATTTT CASSQGQGGQPQHF
TRBD1 once TRBJ1-2 TRBV5-4 TGTGCCAGCAGCTTGGTGGCAGGGGGGCACTATGGCTACACCTTC CASSLVAGGHYGYTF
. . TRBJ2-1 TRBV6-5 TGTGCCTCCTCTAGGGGGGGAATAGGTAATGAGCAGTTCTTC CASSRGGIGNEQFF
TRBD2 once TRBJ2-1 TRBV27 TGTGCCAGCAGTTTCGACCGTAGCGGGGGCTCCTACAATGAGCAGTTCTTC CASSFDRSGGSYNEQFF
. . TRBJ1-1 TRBV18 TGTGCCAGCTCACTCCGGGAATCCGGGACTGAAGCTTTCTTT CASSLRESGTEAFF
TRBD2 . TRBJ2-3 TRBV6-1 TGTGCCAGCAGTGAAGGGGCGGGGGGCAGCACAGATACGCAGTATTTT CASSEGAGGSTDTQYF
. . TRBJ1-3 TRBV29-1 TGCAGCGTTGATACTGCAGGGTCTGGAAACACCATATATTTT CSVDTAGSGNTIYF
. . TRBJ1-2 TRBV28 TGTGCCAGCAGCATGACACAATTCTATGGCTACACCTTC CASSMTQFYGYTF
TRBD1 . TRBJ2-3 TRBV13 TGTGCCAGCAGCTTAGGGACAGGGGCGGCAGATACGCAGTATTTT CASSLGTGAADTQYF
. . TRBJ2-7 TRBV7-2 TGTGCCAGCAGCTTCTCGACAGCCCATTCCTACGAGCAGTACTTC CASSFSTAHSYEQYF
TRBD2 . TRBJ2-5 TRBV9 TGTGCCAGCAGCTTGGGACTAGCGGGGGCAGGGGAGACCCAGTACTTC CASSLGLAGAGETQYF
. few TRBJ1-5 TRBV6-1 TGTGCCAGCGGAGAGAATAGCAATCAGCCCCAGCATTTT CASGENSNQPQHF
. . TRBJ2-3 TRBV19 TGTGCCAGTAGGCAGGACAGCGGCACAGATACGCAGTATTTT CASRQDSGTDTQYF
. . TRBJ2-2 TRBV14 TGTGCCAGCAGCCCCAGACTTAGCGGTACGAACACCGGGGAGCTGTTTTTT CASSPRLSGTNTGELFF
TRBD2 . TRBJ2-7 TRBV7-3 TGTGCCAGCAGCCCCGGGACTAGCGGGACCGAGCAGTACTTC CASSPGTSGTEQYF
. . TRBJ1-3 TRBV11-2 TGTGCCAGCAGCTTAGTTGGCCAGAACACCATATATTTT CASSLVGQNTIYF
TRBD1 . TRBJ2-2 TRBV29-1 TGCAGCGTTGAAGTGGGGACAGGGGTCACCGGGGAGCTGTTTTTT CSVEVGTGVTGELFF
. . TRBJ1-5 TRBV7-6 TGTGCCAGCAGCCCCGAACGGGGTCAGCCCCAGCATTTT CASSPERGQPQHF
. . TRBJ1-1 TRBV7-9 TGTGCCAGCAGCTTGAGCGTCCTCGGGAGGAGTGCTTTCTTT CASSLSVLGRSAFF
. . TRBJ1-2 TRBV7-2 TGTGCCAGCAGCTTTCAAACGGGTGGCTACACCTTC CASSFQTGGYTF
. . TRBJ1-4 TRBV2 TGTGCCAGCATCCCCTACAGGGAGAACATCAAACTGTTTTTT CASIPYRENIKLFF
. . TRBJ2-7 TRBV5-1 TGCGCCAGCAGCGAACCCAGGGATCCCTACGAGCAGTACTTC CASSEPRDPYEQYF
. . TRBJ1-2 TRBV11-2 TGTGCCAGCAGCTTAGGGGCCAGAGCTAACTATGGCTACACCTTC CASSLGARANYGYTF
TRBD2 . TRBJ2-1 TRBV2 TGTGCCAGCATGATGGGACTAGCGGGGGTCCAAACCCCCTCCTACAATGAGCAGTTCTTC CASMMGLAGVQTPSYNEQFF
. . TRBJ2-3 TRBV29-1 TGCAGCGTTGCAGGAGATACGCAGTATTTT CSVAGDTQYF
. . TRBJ2-3 TRBV5-4 TGTGCCAGCAGTCGAGACTCCGAGGGCGGGGCAGATACGCAGTATTTT CASSRDSEGGADTQYF
TRBD1 . TRBJ1-2 TRBV5-1 TGCGCCAGCAGCCGGGACAGGGCTGGCTACACCTTC CASSRDRAGYTF
. . TRBJ1-2 TRBV6-5 TGTGCCAGCAGTTACAGCGATAGTTGGTATGGCTACACCTTC CASSYSDSWYGYTF
TRBD1 . TRBJ2-7 TRBV5-4 TGTGCCAGCAGCCCCGACAGGGCTTACGAGCAGTACTTC CASSPDRAYEQYF
TRBD1 . TRBJ1-1 TRBV6-6 TGTGCCAGCCCCAGGGGGCAACTGAACACTGAAGCTTTCTTT CASPRGQLNTEAFF
TRBD2 . TRBJ2-5 TRBV2 TGTGCCAGCAGCGCTAGCGGGATCCAAGAGACCCAGTACTTC CASSASGIQETQYF
TRBD1 . TRBJ1-2 TRBV29-1 TGCAGCGTTGAAGATCTTCGGGACAGATCTGGCTACACCTTC CSVEDLRDRSGYTF